The sequence of this T cell receptor beta chain was determined in a study of T cells in Graves' hyperthyroidism and ophthalmopathy. Study-wide background: Blood was drawn when the patient was first diagnosed and still untreated.

TCR beta CDR3 sequences were amplified from RNA transcripts. A first-round RT-PCR of the TCR CDR3 used the HTBI primer set. TCRdb fed the multiplex PCR reads into MiXCR, producing one record per CDR3 protein. Of approximately 570,000 distinct CDR3 sequences in the sample, 20% were seen once. Findings of the study overall: It was a median approximately 6.9 months before onset that the model predicted ophthalmopathy. A 13 V-J model separated ophthalmopathy from stable hyperthyroidism.

The V gene's germline CDR1 is LNHNV and CDR2 YYDKDF (reference sequence). Trimming pared 0 bases from V and 1 base from J, leaving 6 bases between. The CDR3 has 14 amino acids. This clonotype came up a few times. Antigen specificity is unknown. Sequences were obtained from blood. This sequence was found in a man aged 35 to 55 with Graves' ophthalmopathy. This sequence joins TRBV15 and TRBJ2-5, with D unclear. The chain's CDR3 is CATSRDLFQETQYF. CDR3 DNA sequence: TGTGCCACCAGCAGAGATCTCTTCCAAGAGACCCAGTACTTC.